These T cell receptor beta chains were read from a single sample in a study of cytomegalovirus exposure and HLA in healthy donors. Clones were sequenced by immunoSEQ multiplex PCR, and TCRdb holds only the in-frame ones, with some missing. The data hold about 130,000 clones, with roughly 78% observed a single time. The sample comprised PBMCs. These receptors were obtained from a man younger than 40 in good health and CMV-seropositive. The CDR3 runs from the conserved cysteine through the conserved F or W. The D gene is left open where the match is weak. Rows give clone size only sometimes, using once, few, many, or a class for an expanded clone.

>NA|TRBD1|TRBJ2-7|TRBV18
CASSPFGQGRYEQYF
TGTGCCAGCTCACCATTCGGACAGGGCCGCTACGAGCAGTACTTC
>few|NA|TRBJ2-7|TRBV6-1
CASKRVGREPYEQYF
TGTGCCAGCAAAAGAGTGGGCAGGGAACCCTACGAGCAGTACTTC
>once|NA|TRBJ2-5|TRBV9
CASSVGVAGRGRETQYF
TGTGCCAGCAGCGTAGGGGTAGCGGGGAGGGGGCGAGAGACCCAGTACTTC
>NA|NA|TRBJ2-5|TRBV5-1
CASSLGQAYQETQYF
TGCGCCAGCAGCTTGGGGCAGGCCTACCAAGAGACCCAGTACTTC
>once|NA|TRBJ1-5|TRBV27
CASSLLGRGGQPQHF
TGTGCCAGCAGTTTACTAGGTAGAGGAGGACAGCCCCAGCATTTT
>NA|NA|TRBJ2-3|TRBV30
CAWAARGTDTQYF
TGTGCCTGGGCCGCTCGGGGGACAGATACGCAGTATTTT
>NA|TRBD2|TRBJ2-1|TRBV5-4
CASSLGGTSGVNEQFF
TGTGCCAGCAGCTTAGGCGGGACTAGCGGGGTAAATGAGCAGTTCTTC
>NA|TRBD1|TRBJ2-2|TRBV13
CASSSRGQGWGTGELFF
TGTGCCAGCAGCTCTAGAGGACAGGGGTGGGGCACCGGGGAGCTGTTTTTT
>NA|NA|TRBJ1-1|TRBV27
CASSPRGGVGRRNTEAFF
TGTGCCAGCAGTCCACGGGGGGGGGTCGGCCGGAGGAACACTGAAGCTTTCTTT
>NA|TRBD1|TRBJ1-1|TRBV6-6
CASSSRDRGTNTEAFF
TGTGCCAGCAGTTCCCGGGACAGGGGGACGAACACTGAAGCTTTCTTT
>few|NA|TRBJ1-3|TRBV28
CASSLDFLAGNTIYF
TGTGCCAGCAGTTTGGACTTTCTCGCTGGAAACACCATATATTTT
>NA|TRBD2|TRBJ2-3|TRBV4-1
CASSRGLGTSGGRTDTQYF
TGCGCCAGCAGCCGTGGCCTAGGGACTAGCGGGGGGCGAACAGATACGCAGTATTTT
>NA|TRBD2|TRBJ2-7|TRBV7-2
CASSLGGGSSYEQYF
TGTGCCAGCAGCTTGGGCGGGGGGAGCTCCTACGAGCAGTACTTC
>NA|NA|TRBJ1-2|TRBV28
CASSWVNGGYTF
TGTGCCAGCAGTTGGGTTAACGGGGGCTACACCTTC
>NA|TRBD1|TRBJ1-1|TRBV6-5
CASSLPGTENTEAFF
TGTGCCAGCAGCCTACCGGGGACAGAGAACACTGAAGCTTTCTTT
>NA|NA|TRBJ2-7|TRBV27
CASSPSPTGSEQYF
TGTGCCAGCAGTCCCAGCCCGACAGGAAGCGAGCAGTACTTC
>NA|TRBD1|TRBJ1-2|TRBV2
CASSKGQDGYTF
TGTGCCAGCAGCAAGGGACAGGATGGCTACACCTTC
>NA|TRBD1|TRBJ1-2|TRBV9
CASSRGTGDYGYTF
TGTGCCAGCAGCAGAGGGACAGGGGACTATGGCTACACCTTC
>NA|NA|TRBJ2-7|TRBV10-3
CAIRAEVHEQYF
TGTGCCATCAGGGCTGAGGTGCACGAGCAGTACTTC
>NA|NA|TRBJ1-5|TRBV6-1
CASKNTADQPQHF
TGTGCCAGCAAAAACACGGCGGATCAACCCCAGCATTTT
>few|NA|TRBJ2-7|TRBV18
CASSPDSLGEQYF
TGTGCCAGCTCCCCTGACAGTCTTGGCGAGCAGTACTTC
>NA|NA|TRBJ2-1|TRBV4-2
CASSQEGSAPLSSYNEQFF
TGTGCCAGCAGCCAAGAGGGTAGCGCGCCTTTGAGCTCCTACAATGAGCAGTTCTTC
>NA|NA|TRBJ1-5|TRBV4-1
CASSQDGIGSQPQHF
TGCGCCAGCAGCCAAGACGGGATAGGAAGTCAGCCCCAGCATTTT
>NA|NA|TRBJ2-1|TRBV27
CASSLRGWRGNEQFF
TGTGCCAGCAGTCTCCGGGGATGGAGGGGCAATGAGCAGTTCTTC
>NA|TRBD2|TRBJ2-5|TRBV6-1
CASSEGLAGRSQETQYF
TGTGCCAGCAGTGAGGGACTAGCGGGGAGATCCCAAGAGACCCAGTACTTC
>NA|NA|TRBJ1-1|TRBV2
CASSLQGETEAFF
TGTGCCAGCAGTTTACAGGGAGAGACTGAAGCTTTCTTT
>NA|NA|TRBJ2-7|TRBV6-6
CASSYSSTIHEQYF
TGTGCCAGCAGTTACTCGAGTACTATTCACGAGCAGTACTTC
>NA|NA|TRBJ2-4|TRBV2
CASSLAKNIQYF
TGTGCCAGCTCTCTAGCCAAAAACATTCAGTACTTC
>NA|NA|TRBJ2-2|TRBV2
CASSRNTGELFF
TGTGCCAGCTCGAGAAACACCGGGGAGCTGTTTTTT
>NA|TRBD1|TRBJ1-3|TRBV27
CASSSRGPGNTIYF
TGTGCCAGCAGTTCCAGGGGGCCTGGAAACACCATATATTTT
>once|NA|TRBJ2-1|TRBV19
CASSIAHSEGYNEQFF
TGTGCCAGTAGTATAGCTCACTCCGAGGGATACAATGAGCAGTTCTTC
>NA|NA|TRBJ1-2|TRBV2
CASSGQLANYGYTF
TGTGCCAGCAGTGGACAGCTAGCTAACTATGGCTACACCTTC
>NA|NA|TRBJ1-6|TRBV28
CASSLRGTFDNSPLHF
TGTGCCAGCAGTTTACGGGGGACGTTCGATAATTCACCCCTCCACTTT
>NA|NA|TRBJ2-1|TRBV9
CASSLGHSSYNEQFF
TGTGCCAGCAGCTTGGGACACAGCTCCTACAATGAGCAGTTCTTC
>once|TRBD1|TRBJ1-1|TRBV10-3
CAISGTGGVAEAFF
TGTGCCATCAGCGGGACAGGGGGGGTCGCTGAAGCTTTCTTT
>few|TRBD1|TRBJ2-6|TRBV19
CASRLRGGANVLTF
TGTGCCAGTAGGCTCAGGGGGGGGGCCAACGTCCTGACTTTC
>NA|NA|TRBJ1-6|TRBV6-5
CASSRNSPLHF
TGTGCCAGCAGCCGTAATTCACCCCTCCACTTT
>NA|TRBD2|TRBJ2-5|TRBV5-1
CASSPGRTSGTQETQYF
TGCGCCAGCAGCCCAGGCCGGACTAGCGGAACCCAAGAGACCCAGTACTTC
>NA|NA|TRBJ2-7|TRBV27
CASSLAGQKAYEQYF
TGTGCCAGCAGTTTAGCCGGACAGAAAGCCTACGAGCAGTACTTC
>NA|NA|TRBJ1-1|TRBV7-9
CASSLVGRGRNTEAFF
TGTGCCAGCAGCTTAGTTGGCAGGGGCCGGAACACTGAAGCTTTCTTT
>NA|NA|TRBJ2-7|TRBV5-1
CASSPEGPTSGEQYF
TGCGCCAGCAGCCCGGAAGGGCCCACCTCGGGGGAGCAGTACTTC